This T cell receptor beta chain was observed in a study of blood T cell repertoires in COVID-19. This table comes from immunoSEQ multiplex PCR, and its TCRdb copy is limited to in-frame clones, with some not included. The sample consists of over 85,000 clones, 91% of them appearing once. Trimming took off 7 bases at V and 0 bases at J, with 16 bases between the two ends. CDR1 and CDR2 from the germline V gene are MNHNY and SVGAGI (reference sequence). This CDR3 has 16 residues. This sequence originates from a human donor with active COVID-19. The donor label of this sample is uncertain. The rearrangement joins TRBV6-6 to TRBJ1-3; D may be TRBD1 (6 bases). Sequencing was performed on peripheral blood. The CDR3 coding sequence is TGTGCCAGCACCCCAAACCAGGGGATCTCTGGAAACACCATATATTTT. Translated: CASTPNQGISGNTIYF.